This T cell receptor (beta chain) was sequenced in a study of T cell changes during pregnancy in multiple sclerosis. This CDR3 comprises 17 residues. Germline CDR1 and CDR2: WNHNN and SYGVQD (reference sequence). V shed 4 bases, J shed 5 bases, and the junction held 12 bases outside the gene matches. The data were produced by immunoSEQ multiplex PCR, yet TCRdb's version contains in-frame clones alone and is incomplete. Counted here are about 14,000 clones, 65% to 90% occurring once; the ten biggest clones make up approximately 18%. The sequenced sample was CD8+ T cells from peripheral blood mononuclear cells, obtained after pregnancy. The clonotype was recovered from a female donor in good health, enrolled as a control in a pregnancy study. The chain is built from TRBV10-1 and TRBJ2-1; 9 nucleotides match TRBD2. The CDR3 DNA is TGCGCCAGCAGTGGGAACCCGAGCGGGAGGCCTCACAATGAGCAGTTCTTC. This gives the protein CASSGNPSGRPHNEQFF.